Each of the 4 T cell receptor beta chains below was sequenced from the same sample in a study of T cells in localized non-small cell lung cancer. Only in-frame clones appear in the TCRdb table, and some are missing; sequencing was by immunoSEQ multiplex PCR. The profile shows about 57,000 clones, 90% to 95% of them singletons. The source was peripheral blood, collected before any cancer treatment. All receptors come from a man between 35 and 75 years old with stage I lung adenocarcinoma.

The genes are TRBV6-4 and TRBJ2-2; D is undetermined. V was shortened by 3 bases and J by 5 bases, with 10 bases between the two germline ends. The CDR3 length is 14 residues. Germline-derived CDR1 and CDR2 are MRHNA and SNTAGT. The CDR3 DNA sequence: TGTGCCAGCAGTGAATCGGCGGATACCGGGGAGCTGTTTTTT. Its translation: CASSESADTGELFF.

The chain carries TRBV6-6 and TRBJ2-3; unclear D gene. The V and J ends lost 7 bases and 2 bases respectively, with 16 bases between them. Germline V gene sequence: CDR1 MNHNY, CDR2 SVGAGI (reference sequence). The CDR3 is 15 residues long. The CDR3 protein is CASNVDPPYTDTQYF. In DNA form, the CDR3 reads TGTGCCAGCAACGTAGACCCTCCCTACACAGATACGCAGTATTTT.

The rearrangement links TRBV4-1 to TRBJ2-3, with TRBD2 as a possible D gene (6 bases). The CDR3 consists of 18 residues. Looked up from germline, CDR1 is MGHRA and CDR2 is YSYEKL. Trimming removed 0 bases at V and 0 bases at J, with 16 bases between. The CDR3, as DNA: TGCGCCAGCAGCCAAGATGAGGCGGGACGGTCTAGCACAGATACGCAGTATTTT. Residues: CASSQDEAGRSSTDTQYF.

The chain carries TRBV11-1 and TRBJ2-5; D might be TRBD2 (6 bases). The V and J ends lost 6 bases and 3 bases respectively, with 23 bases between them. The CDR3 runs 17 residues. Looked up from germline, CDR1 is SGHAT and CDR2 is FQDESV (reference sequence). The chain's CDR3 is CASSNSLASRVEETQYF. CDR3 coding DNA: TGTGCCAGCAGTAACTCGCTAGCGTCCAGGGTCGAAGAGACCCAGTACTTC.